This T cell receptor (beta chain) was recovered during a study of blood T cell repertoires in COVID-19. The CDR3 has 15 amino acids. Germline-derived CDR1 and CDR2 are MNHEY and SVGAGI. J gave up 5 bases and V 5 bases, and 5 bases lay outside the gene matches. Those enrolled, adults aged roughly 18 to 100 years, came from some 25 US areas. Self-reported history from a screening survey and questionnaire set each donor's cohort. Recovered Cohort 3 donors showed two negative PCRs, clearance, or symptom resolution. The protocol was immunoSEQ multiplex PCR, while the TCRdb copy is restricted to in-frame clones and leaves out a portion. The sample has about 270,000 clones; roughly 86% are singletons.

The clonotype comes from a woman aged 18-29 years who had recovered from COVID-19. Sequences were obtained from PBMCs or T cells enriched from blood (not recorded which). This chain connects TRBV6-5 to TRBJ2-2, with 10 bases matching TRBD1. The CDR3 reads CASSKDRGRTGELFF. CDR3 nucleotides: TGTGCCAGCAGTAAGGACAGGGGGAGGACCGGGGAGCTGTTTTTT.